This is a list of T cell receptor beta chains from one sample in a study of blood T cell repertoires in COVID-19. Only in-frame clones appear in the TCRdb table, and some are missing; sequencing was by immunoSEQ multiplex PCR. The sample lists 90,000 to 110,000 clones; around three quarters were seen once. The sample consisted of peripheral blood. The receptors shown here come from a human donor in a cohort sampled during active or convalescent COVID-19. CDR3s include the opening cysteine and the closing phenylalanine or tryptophan. The D gene is left open where the match is weak. Where a row states a size, it is once, few, many or the class of an expanded clone; other rows omit it.

TRBV7-2,TRBJ1-3,TRBD1,once,CASSRDSSGNTIYF,TGTGCCAGCAGCCGGGACAGCTCTGGAAACACCATATATTTT
TRBV29-1,TRBJ2-7,.,.,CSTASTGRQYF,TGCAGCACGGCGTCTACAGGTCGCCAGTACTTC
TRBV5-1,TRBJ1-2,.,.,CASSLDGQPNYGYTF,TGCGCCAGCAGCTTGGATGGGCAGCCTAACTATGGCTACACCTTC
TRBV5-1,TRBJ1-2,.,.,CASSLAGRVEGYTF,TGCGCCAGCAGCTTGGCCGGCAGGGTGGAGGGCTACACCTTC
TRBV6-2/TRBV6-3,TRBJ2-7,.,once,CASSYLDYGPYEQYF,TGTGCCAGCAGTTACTTGGACTACGGACCCTACGAGCAGTACTTC
TRBV6-2/TRBV6-3,TRBJ2-7,TRBD1,.,CASSYNPGQGIPVEQYF,TGTGCCAGCAGTTATAACCCTGGACAGGGCATCCCGGTCGAGCAGTACTTC
TRBV29-1,TRBJ2-2,.,.,CSVEARVTGELFF,TGCAGCGTTGAAGCTCGAGTTACCGGGGAGCTGTTTTTT
TRBV28,TRBJ2-2,TRBD2,.,CASRLQFVGLAGVTGELFF,TGTGCCAGCCGACTTCAGTTTGTAGGACTAGCGGGAGTTACCGGGGAGCTGTTTTTT
TRBV28,TRBJ1-5,.,once,CASSLGTGNQPQHF,TGTGCCAGCAGTTTAGGCACAGGGAATCAGCCCCAGCATTTT
TRBV6-5,TRBJ2-7,.,.,CASSSRGYEQYF,TGTGCCAGCAGTTCCAGGGGTTACGAGCAGTACTTC
TRBV27,TRBJ2-1,TRBD2,.,CASSITGLAQQFF,TGTGCCAGCAGTATCACGGGACTAGCTCAGCAGTTCTTC
TRBV3-1/TRBV3-2,TRBJ2-2,.,.,CASSQDASNTGELFF,TGTGCCAGCAGCCAAGATGCTAGTAACACCGGGGAGCTGTTTTTT
TRBV6-6,TRBJ2-1,.,.,CASSSASRGEQFF,TGTGCCAGCAGCTCAGCTAGCCGCGGTGAGCAGTTCTTC
TRBV5-6,TRBJ2-3,.,.,CASSPTGQKITDTQYF,TGTGCCAGCAGCCCGACCGGACAGAAAATCACAGATACGCAGTATTTT
TRBV29-1,TRBJ1-2,.,.,CSVEWSDGYTF,TGCAGCGTTGAGTGGTCAGATGGCTACACCTTC
TRBV7-3,TRBJ2-6,TRBD2,.,CASSFAGGAAGANVLTF,TGTGCCAGCAGCTTTGCCGGGGGGGCGGCTGGGGCCAACGTCCTGACTTTC
TRBV6-5,TRBJ2-1,TRBD2,.,CASSYKRGKYNEQFF,TGTGCCAGCAGTTATAAGCGGGGGAAATATAATGAGCAGTTCTTC
TRBV6-2/TRBV6-3,TRBJ2-3,.,.,CASSGRRADTQYF,TGTGCCAGCAGCGGCAGGAGGGCAGATACGCAGTATTTT
TRBV9,TRBJ2-3,TRBD1,.,CASNLNEQDRESTDTQYF,TGTGCCAGCAACTTAAATGAACAGGACAGGGAGAGCACAGATACGCAGTATTTT
TRBV9,TRBJ1-2,.,.,CASSVDGGFNSGGYTF,TGTGCCAGCAGCGTAGACGGGGGTTTCAACAGCGGGGGCTACACCTTC
TRBV6-2/TRBV6-3,TRBJ2-5,TRBD2,.,CASSLQAGAGTQYF,TGTGCCAGCAGTTTGCAAGCGGGGGCAGGAACCCAGTACTTC
TRBV2,TRBJ2-6,.,.,CASNDRGNSGANVLTF,TGTGCCAGCAACGACAGAGGCAACTCTGGGGCCAACGTCCTGACTTTC
TRBV5-4,TRBJ2-1,TRBD2,.,CASSLRTSGDNEQFF,TGTGCCAGCAGCTTGCGGACTAGCGGGGATAATGAGCAGTTCTTC
TRBV14,TRBJ2-1,TRBD2,.,CASSQSSGGSYNEQFF,TGTGCCAGCAGCCAATCTAGCGGGGGCTCCTACAATGAGCAGTTCTTC
TRBV7-3,TRBJ2-5,.,.,CASSLGAGETQYF,TGTGCCAGCAGCTTGGGAGCGGGAGAGACCCAGTACTTC